One sample yielded the 32 T cell receptor beta chains listed below, sequenced in a study of T cells in Graves' hyperthyroidism and ophthalmopathy. Using RNA transcripts as the source, TCR beta CDR3 regions were amplified. The study used the HTBI primer set for a first-round RT-PCR of the TCR CDR3. TCRdb ran MiXCR on the multiplex PCR reads and lists one entry per CDR3 protein. The repertoire holds 360,000 or so distinct CDR3 sequences, with around 15% as singletons. Material for sequencing was blood. Source of these receptors: a woman in her fifties or sixties with Graves' ophthalmopathy.

This clonotype was counted only a few times. The chain carries TRBV10-2 and TRBJ2-5; D gene unclear. Germline values: CDR1 WSHSY, CDR2 SAAADI. V was trimmed by 1 base and J by 5 bases, leaving 2 bases between them. This CDR3 comprises 11 residues. The CDR3 bases are TGCGCCAGCAGTGAGTTTGAGACCCAGTACTTC. Translation: CASSEFETQYF.

This clonotype has at least ten counts. J is TRBJ2-3 and V is TRBV6-2 or TRBV6-3, with TRBD2 as a possible D gene (5 bases). The germline CDR1 and CDR2 sequences are MNHEY and SVGEGT. Between the trimmed V and J ends, which lost 4 bases and 0 bases, there was a span of 8 bases. This CDR3 is built from 14 residues. This chain's CDR3 is CASSWRHSTDTQYF. The CDR3 bases are TGTGCCAGCAGTTGGAGGCACAGCACAGATACGCAGTATTTT.

This clonotype occurred many times. V usage is TRBV30 and J usage is TRBJ2-5; D might be TRBD1 (6 bases). CDR3 length: 12 amino acids. The germline V gene encodes CDR1 GTSNPN and CDR2 SVGIG (reference sequence). V was trimmed by 4 bases and J by 0 bases, leaving 6 bases between them. CDR3 protein: CAWNRDQETQYF. DNA for the CDR3: TGTGCCTGGAACAGGGACCAAGAGACCCAGTACTTC.

This clonotype was detected a few times. The chain joins TRBV12-3 or TRBV12-4 to TRBJ2-1; 10 bases agree with TRBD1. Trimming removed 2 bases from V and 5 bases from J; junction bases left unmatched: 3. The CDR3 extends over 15 amino acids. The CDR3 DNA reads as TGTGCCAGCAGTTTATACGGGACAGGGGACAATGAGCAGTTCTTC. This gives the protein CASSLYGTGDNEQFF.

This clonotype showed up many times. The chain employs TRBV11-2 and TRBJ2-7; possibly TRBD2 for D (5 bases). The V gene's germline CDR1 is SGHAT and CDR2 FQNNGV. The CDR3 has 15 residues. V was trimmed by 1 base and J by 5 bases, leaving 15 bases between them. The CDR3 DNA reads TGTGCCAGCAGCTTAGTCGCTAGCACGAGTCACGAGCAGTACTTC. Translating it yields CASSLVASTSHEQYF.

This clonotype occurred many times. J is TRBJ2-7 and V is TRBV20-1, with 8 bases identical to TRBD2. Unmatched junction bases numbered 6, after V lost 0 bases and J lost 2 bases. The length of the CDR3 is 15 residues. Looked up from germline, CDR1 is DFQATT and CDR2 is SNEGSKA (reference sequence). In DNA, the CDR3 is TGCAGTGCTAGAGATATACGGGGGGGGACCTACGAGCAGTACTTC. Amino acids: CSARDIRGGTYEQYF.

Only a few counts were recorded for this clonotype. CDR3 nucleotide sequence: TGTGCCAGCAGTTTGGGGCAGATGGGGCTTGTTAAGCAGTACTTC. Its protein is CASSLGQMGLVKQYF. This chain joins TRBV28 and TRBJ2-7; perhaps TRBD1 as D (5 bases). V was clipped by 3 bases and J by 8 bases, with 20 bases between them. Germline CDR1 is MDHEN and CDR2 is SYDVKM. CDR3 length: 15 residues.

This clonotype occurred many times. V gene TRBV5-1 combines with J gene TRBJ2-1; maybe TRBD1 (6 bases). Deletions cut 0 bases from V and 0 bases from J, with 13 bases between. Germline lookup yields CDR1 SGHRS and CDR2 YFSETQ. The CDR3 runs 17 residues. CDR3 coding DNA: TGCGCCAGCAGCTTGGCGGGACAACGGAGCTCCTACAATGAGCAGTTCTTC. Protein product: CASSLAGQRSSYNEQFF.

V and J are TRBV28 and TRBJ2-1, with a tentative D call TRBD1 (5 bases). Germline V gene lookup returns CDR1 MDHEN and CDR2 SYDVKM. The CDR3 extends over 15 amino acids. The ends were cut back, 8 bases at V and 4 bases at J, with 18 bases in the middle. The CDR3 spells CASPPRVGAYNEQFF. The CDR3 DNA reads TGTGCCAGCCCCCCCCGAGTTGGGGCTTACAATGAGCAGTTCTTC.

This clonotype occurred many times. J is TRBJ2-7 and V is TRBV3-1, with TRBD2 as a possible D gene (5 bases). Between the trimmed V and J ends, which lost 5 bases and 6 bases, there was a span of 20 bases. In germline, CDR1 is LGHDT, CDR2 YNNKEL (reference sequence). The CDR3 covers 15 residues. The CDR3 is CASSSTERSPIEQYF. The CDR3 coding sequence is TGTGCCAGCAGCTCTACTGAGCGGAGCCCCATCGAGCAGTACTTC.

Comments on this clonotype: This may be a read error: a much more frequent sequence differs by one nucleotide. The J gene is TRBJ2-3, the V gene TRBV3-1; 9 bases match TRBD2. Germline V gene sequence: CDR1 LGHDT, CDR2 YNNKEL (reference sequence). The CDR3 extends over 15 amino acids. V was clipped by 6 bases and J by 4 bases; unmatched bases: 8. For the CDR3, the DNA is TGTGCCAGCAGACGTAGCGGGAGCGGCTCAGATACGCAGTATTTT. It translates to CASRRSGSGSDTQYF.

This clonotype was seen a few times. The rearrangement links TRBV20-1 to TRBJ1-2, with D possibly matching TRBD1 (6 bases). This CDR3 is 17 amino acids long. Per the germline V gene, CDR1 is DFQATT and CDR2 is SNEGSKA (reference sequence). V was cut by 0 bases and J by 3 bases, with 20 bases left in between. The CDR3 DNA sequence: TGCAGTGCTAGAGACCCGATCGGGGGCCGTTCCTACTATGGCTACACCTTC. Protein: CSARDPIGGRSYYGYTF.

The chain joins TRBV2 to TRBJ2-7; 13 nucleotides match TRBD2. The trim removed 8 bases at V and 5 bases at J, leaving 9 bases unmatched. The CDR3 spans 15 residues. The germline CDR1 and CDR2 sequences are SNHLY and FYNNEI. As DNA, the CDR3 is TGTGCCAGCTGCCGGGGGACTAGCGGGATAGACGAGCAGTACTTC. Its translation: CASCRGTSGIDEQYF.

This clonotype was found once. The rearrangement links TRBV11-2 to TRBJ2-7; 8 positions match TRBD2. CDR3 size: 13 residues. J gave up 5 bases and V 5 bases, and 5 bases lay outside the gene matches. Germline CDR1 SGHAT, CDR2 FQNNGV. The CDR3 sequence is CASSPQRGNEQYF. For the CDR3, the DNA is TGTGCCAGCAGCCCTCAGCGGGGGAACGAGCAGTACTTC. Together with reference TRBV11-2 and TRBJ2-7, the CDR3 gives the full variable domain: EAGVAQSPRYKIIEKRQSVAFWCNPISGHATLYWYQQILGQGPKLLIQFQNNGVVDDSQLPKDRFSAERLKGVDSTLKIQPAKLEDSAVYLCASSPQRGNEQYFGPGTRLTVT.

This clonotype was observed a few times. V and J are TRBV7-9 and TRBJ2-3, with D unclear. The CDR3 sequence is 14 residues long. The germline V and J ends were trimmed by 2 bases and 3 bases, with 9 bases remaining between them. CDR1 is SEHNR and CDR2 is FQNEAQ in the germline V gene (reference sequence). The CDR3 spells CASSLNGGTDTQYF. The CDR3, as DNA: TGTGCCAGCAGCTTAAACGGTGGTACAGATACGCAGTATTTT.

This clonotype was recorded at least ten times. V gene TRBV18 combines with J gene TRBJ2-3; 11 bases match TRBD1. The V gene's germline CDR1 is KGHSH and CDR2 LQKENI. The ends lost 4 bases at V and 4 bases at J; junction bases unmatched: 4. The length of the CDR3 is 15 residues. CDR3: CASSLGQGGADTQYF. The CDR3 nucleotides are TGTGCCAGCTCACTGGGACAGGGGGGCGCAGATACGCAGTATTTT. The full variable domain, with the rest looked up from reference TRBV18 and TRBJ2-3, is NAGVMQNPRHLVRRRGQEARLRCSPMKGHSHVYWYRQLPEEGLKFMVYLQKENIIDESGMPKERFSAEFPKEGPSILRIQQVVRGDSAAYFCASSLGQGGADTQYFGPGTRLTVL.

This clonotype was seen at least ten times. CDR3 in amino acids: CSASRSSGTYEQYF. CDR3 coding DNA: TGCAGTGCTAGTAGGTCTAGCGGGACGTACGAGCAGTACTTC. The rearrangement uses TRBV20-1 and TRBJ2-7; TRBD2 aligns across 9 bases. The ends lost 3 bases at V and 4 bases at J; junction bases unmatched: 7. The CDR3 covers 14 residues. Germline CDR1 is DFQATT and CDR2 is SNEGSKA (reference sequence).

At least ten counts were recorded for this clonotype. J is TRBJ2-7 and V is TRBV18, with D possibly being TRBD2 (7 bases). Germline CDR1 and CDR2: KGHSH and LQKENI. Trimming stripped 1 base from V and 6 bases from J, with 10 bases between. This CDR3 comprises 13 residues. This chain's CDR3 is CASSPRGGGEQYF. As DNA, the CDR3 is TGTGCCAGCTCACCACGGGGAGGGGGCGAGCAGTACTTC. Full variable domain (rest looked up from reference TRBV18 and TRBJ2-7): NAGVMQNPRHLVRRRGQEARLRCSPMKGHSHVYWYRQLPEEGLKFMVYLQKENIIDESGMPKERFSAEFPKEGPSILRIQQVVRGDSAAYFCASSPRGGGEQYFGPGTRLTVT.

This clonotype was detected many times. The chain combines TRBV3-1 with TRBJ2-7, with D perhaps matching TRBD1 (6 bases). The CDR3 has 14 residues. V dropped 3 bases and J dropped 3 bases, with 12 bases sitting between them. The germline V gene has CDR1 LGHDT and CDR2 YNNKEL (reference sequence). The CDR3 DNA reads TGTGCCAGCAGCCAGCAGGGGTTAGACTACGAGCAGTACTTC. As protein: CASSQQGLDYEQYF.

This clonotype was counted many times. The chain employs TRBV5-1 and TRBJ1-1, with a weak D call TRBD1 (5 bases). The CDR3 consists of 14 residues. Germline loops: CDR1 SGHRS, CDR2 YFSETQ. V lost 0 bases and J lost 1, with 7 bases in between. The CDR3 is CASSLGGWNTEAFF. CDR3 nucleotides: TGCGCCAGCAGCTTGGGGGGGTGGAACACTGAAGCTTTCTTT.

This clonotype was counted only a few times. The rearrangement links TRBV28 to TRBJ2-5; 14 bases fit TRBD2. Germline V CDR1 and CDR2: MDHEN, SYDVKM. CDR3 length equals 18 residues. Unmatched junction bases numbered 11, after V lost 3 bases and J lost 5 bases. The CDR3 DNA reads TGTGCCAGCAGTTTTAGACCGGGGACTAGCGGGAGAGTTGAGACCCAGTACTTC. Residues: CASSFRPGTSGRVETQYF.

Many counts were recorded for this clonotype. The V call is TRBV20-1, the J call TRBJ2-2; a possible D gene is TRBD2 (5 bases). Germline CDR1 DFQATT, CDR2 SNEGSKA (reference sequence). The V end was cut by 0 bases, the J end by 1 base, with 9 bases between. This CDR3 contains 15 residues. CDR3 DNA sequence: TGCAGTGCTAGAGATTCTAGCAGGAACACCGGGGAGCTGTTTTTT. Protein sequence: CSARDSSRNTGELFF.

This clonotype was seen more than once but under ten times. The chain is built from TRBV19 and TRBJ2-7, with TRBD2 matching 10 bases. The CDR3 is 16 residues long. V dropped 0 bases and J dropped 2; count of bases not matched to a gene: 4. Looked up from germline, CDR1 is LNHDA and CDR2 is SQIVND (reference sequence). CDR3 nucleotides: TGTGCCAGTAGTATAGATGGGGGACTAGCGACCTACGAGCAGTACTTC. Translating it yields CASSIDGGLATYEQYF.

This clonotype was recorded at least ten times. The chain has TRBV27 and TRBJ2-1; TRBD1 matches 7 bases. The length of the CDR3 is 15 residues. The V segment lost 7 bases and the J segment 7 bases; nucleotides outside the gene matches: 13. Germline loops: CDR1 MNHEY, CDR2 SMNVEV (reference sequence). The CDR3 DNA is TGTGCCAGCATCCCCGGGGCCCCCAGGGGGAATGAGCAGTTCTTC. Amino acid sequence: CASIPGAPRGNEQFF.

The chain is built from TRBV3-1 and TRBJ2-1, with a tentative D call TRBD1 (5 bases). Germline CDR1 LGHDT, CDR2 YNNKEL (reference sequence). The CDR3 contains 13 residues. Trimming removed 4 bases at V and 12 bases at J, with 16 bases between. The CDR3 coding sequence is TGTGCCAGCAGCCCCTCCCGGACACCACTGCAGTTCTTC. Protein: CASSPSRTPLQFF.

This clonotype was detected ten times or more. The rearrangement uses TRBV7-2 and TRBJ2-5, with a tentative D call TRBD1 (5 bases). The germline CDR1 and CDR2 sequences are SGHTA and FQGNSA. The CDR3 consists of 12 residues. Trimming left V 3 bases short and J 5 bases short, with 7 bases between. This CDR3 reads CASSLGHETQYF. For the CDR3, the DNA is TGTGCCAGCAGCTTGGGGCATGAGACCCAGTACTTC. The variable domain in full, completed from reference TRBV7-2 and TRBJ2-5, reads GAGVSQSPSNKVTEKGKDVELRCDPISGHTALYWYRQSLGQGLEFLIYFQGNSAPDKSGLPSDRFSAERTGGSVSTLTIQRTQQEDSAVYLCASSLGHETQYFGPGTRLLVL.

This clonotype was seen many times. This chain links TRBV7-8 with TRBJ1-1; 7 bases line up with TRBD1. CDR3 length: 13 residues. With V trimmed by 2 bases and J by 5 bases, 2 bases remained unmatched. CDR1 and CDR2 (germline): SGHVS, FQNEAQ. CDR3 residues: CASSLKQGTEAFF. CDR3 sequence (DNA): TGTGCCAGCAGCTTAAAACAGGGGACTGAAGCTTTCTTT.

On this clonotype: With a much larger clone just one base away, this may be a read error. This chain connects TRBV12-5 to TRBJ2-1; D is unclear. Trimming shortened V by 6 bases and J by 1 base, and 10 bases separated the two germline ends. CDR3 length: 14 residues. Germline CDR1 is LGHNT and CDR2 is FRNRAP. Here the CDR3 DNA reads TGTGCTAGTGGCATGGATGGGTCCTACAATGAGCAGTTCTTC. It translates to CASGMDGSYNEQFF.

The CDR3 bases are TGTGCCAGCAGCTCAACCCCCGGGGGGCAGGGGCGGCATGAAAAACTGTTTTTT. The encoded protein is CASSSTPGGQGRHEKLFF. This chain connects TRBV11-2 to TRBJ1-4, with D possibly TRBD1 on 6 matching bases. The germline gives CDR1 SGHAT, CDR2 FQNNGV. This CDR3 is built from 18 residues. Between the trimmed V and J ends, which lost 4 bases and 6 bases, there was a span of 24 bases. Full variable domain (outside the CDR3, taken from reference TRBV11-2 and TRBJ1-4): EAGVAQSPRYKIIEKRQSVAFWCNPISGHATLYWYQQILGQGPKLLIQFQNNGVVDDSQLPKDRFSAERLKGVDSTLKIQPAKLEDSAVYLCASSSTPGGQGRHEKLFFGSGTQLSVL.

This clonotype showed up many times. The rearrangement links TRBV20-1 to TRBJ2-1; no clear D gene. Germline V lookup: CDR1 DFQATT, CDR2 SNEGSKA (reference sequence). V lost 6 bases, J lost 6 bases, and 9 bases lay in between. The CDR3 is 11 residues long. CDR3 DNA sequence: TGCAGTGCCTCGATCGGCAATGAGCAGTTCTTC. It yields the protein CSASIGNEQFF.

The sample holds many counts of this clonotype. The V and J genes are TRBV3-1 and TRBJ2-1, with TRBD2 identical over 9 bases. The CDR3 totals 16 residues. V was pared by 2 bases and J by 4 bases, with 6 bases of the junction left unmatched. Germline loops: CDR1 LGHDT, CDR2 YNNKEL (reference sequence). CDR3 sequence: CASSQPLAGVYNEQFF. In DNA form, the CDR3 reads TGTGCCAGCAGCCAACCCTTAGCGGGAGTTTACAATGAGCAGTTCTTC.

This clonotype was counted ten times or more. The chain links TRBV18 to TRBJ2-1; TRBD1 or TRBD2 may be the D gene (5 bases each). Trimming left V 1 base short and J 4 bases short, with 8 bases between. The CDR3 is made up of 14 amino acids. Germline assignment: CDR1 KGHSH and CDR2 LQKENI. This CDR3 is CASSPQRGYNEQFF. The DNA of the CDR3 is TGTGCCAGCTCACCACAGAGGGGATACAATGAGCAGTTCTTC.